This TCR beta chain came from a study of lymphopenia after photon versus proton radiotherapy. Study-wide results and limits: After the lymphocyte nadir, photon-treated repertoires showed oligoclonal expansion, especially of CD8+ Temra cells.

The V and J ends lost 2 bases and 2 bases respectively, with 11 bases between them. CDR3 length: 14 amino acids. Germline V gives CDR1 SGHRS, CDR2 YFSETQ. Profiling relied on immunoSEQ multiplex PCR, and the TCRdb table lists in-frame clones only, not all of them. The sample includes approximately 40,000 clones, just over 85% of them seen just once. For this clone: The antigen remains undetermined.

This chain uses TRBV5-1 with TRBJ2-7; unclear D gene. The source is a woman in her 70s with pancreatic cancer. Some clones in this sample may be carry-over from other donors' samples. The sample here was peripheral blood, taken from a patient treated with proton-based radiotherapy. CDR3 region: CASSFAGSPYEQYF. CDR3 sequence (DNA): TGCGCCAGCAGCTTTGCCGGTAGTCCCTACGAGCAGTACTTC.